A single sample is the source of the 17 T cell receptor beta chains below, sequenced in a study of T-cell reconstitution after alpha-beta-depleted transplantation in children. The library targeted TCRbeta and was prepared with unique molecular identifiers. TCRdb re-derived calls from the PCR reads in MiXCR, one entry per CDR3 protein. This repertoire shows some 530,000 distinct CDR3 sequences, around 12% found once; its top ten account for about 5.4%. This specimen consisted of PBMCs from the stem cell graft donor, obtained from the stem cell graft. Source of these receptors: a human donor who donated a stem cell graft to a child with combined immunodeficiency.

The chain employs TRBV4-2 and TRBJ2-2; D might be TRBD2 (7 bases). The V and J ends lost 0 bases and 2 bases respectively, with 13 bases between them. The CDR3 runs 17 residues. Germline CDR1 LGHNA, CDR2 YNFKEQ. In DNA, the CDR3 is TGTGCCAGCAGCCAAGATACGGGGGGCCCAAACACCGGGGAGCTGTTTTTT. As protein: CASSQDTGGPNTGELFF.

This clonotype turned up a few times. The chain combines TRBV4-3 with TRBJ2-2; unclear D gene. CDR3 length: 14 amino acids. CDR1 and CDR2 (germline): LGHNA, YSLEER. V was shortened by 0 bases and J by 2 bases, with 4 bases between the two germline ends. As DNA, the CDR3 is TGCGCCAGCAGCCAAGATATAAACACCGGGGAGCTGTTTTTT. It specifies CASSQDINTGELFF.

The V call is TRBV6-1, the J call TRBJ1-1; 12 bases line up with TRBD1. The V gene end was trimmed by 6 bases and the J gene end by 11 bases; junction bases not matched to a gene: 10. The CDR3 totals 14 residues. Germline assignment: CDR1 MNHNS and CDR2 SASEGT. The CDR3 region has the DNA TGTGCCAGCAGCGCCGGGGGACAGGGGGCGAGGGCTTTCTTT. Translated, it gives CASSAGGQGARAFF.

The rearrangement uses TRBV6-6 and TRBJ2-1; D unresolved. The CDR3 contains 13 residues. Trimming took off 6 bases at V and 5 bases at J, with 11 bases between the two ends. The germline V gene has CDR1 MNHNY and CDR2 SVGAGI (reference sequence). CDR3 region: CASRPQTDNEQFF. In DNA, the CDR3 is TGTGCCAGCAGGCCCCAGACGGACAATGAGCAGTTCTTC.

In this sample, this clonotype turned up a few times. The V gene is TRBV5-6, the J gene TRBJ1-1; 7 nucleotides align to TRBD1. V was clipped by 5 bases and J by 0 bases; unmatched bases: 7. Germline loops: CDR1 SGHDT, CDR2 YYEEEE. This CDR3 spans 15 amino acids. CDR3 protein: CASSFGTAMNTEAFF. The CDR3 bases are TGTGCCAGCAGTTTTGGGACAGCTATGAACACTGAAGCTTTCTTT.

The chain is built from TRBV12-3 or TRBV12-4 and TRBJ1-1; D not resolved. The CDR3 spans 13 residues. Trimming cost V 6 bases and J 0 bases, with 8 bases left between them. DNA of the CDR3: TGTGCCAGCAGAAAGAACCTGAACACTGAAGCTTTCTTT. It specifies CASRKNLNTEAFF.

This clonotype was recorded at least ten times. The J gene is TRBJ2-3, the V gene TRBV20-1; either TRBD1 or TRBD2 may fit D (6 bases each). V was shortened by 6 bases and J by 0 bases, with 16 bases between the two germline ends. CDR1 and CDR2 from the germline V gene are DFQATT and SNEGSKA (reference sequence). The CDR3 runs to 15 residues. The CDR3 loop is CSAPEGGVSTDTQYF. The CDR3 DNA follows: TGCAGTGCCCCCGAGGGGGGAGTTAGCACAGATACGCAGTATTTT.

This clonotype was counted many times. The V gene is TRBV6-5, the J gene TRBJ2-5; D might be TRBD2 (5 bases). V was pared by 1 base and J by 1 base, with 10 bases between. This CDR3 is 15 amino acids long. Germline V gene sequence: CDR1 MNHEY, CDR2 SVGAGI. Written as DNA, the CDR3 is TGTGCCAGCAGTTACTTCGGGGATCTCCAAGAGACCCAGTACTTC. Translation: CASSYFGDLQETQYF.

This clonotype was found a few times. This chain uses TRBV13 with TRBJ2-3; TRBD1 aligns across 8 bases. CDR1 and CDR2 (germline): PRHDT, FYEKMQ (reference sequence). V trimming: 3 bases; J trimming: 1 base; junction bases outside the gene matches: 6. The CDR3 has 16 amino acids. CDR3 nucleotide sequence: TGTGCCAGCAGCTTCCTAGGACAGGGCGGCACAGATACGCAGTATTTT. Encoded protein: CASSFLGQGGTDTQYF.

This clonotype was found many times. The rearrangement uses TRBV12-3 or TRBV12-4 and TRBJ1-1; weak D call: TRBD1 (5 bases). The CDR3 extends over 16 amino acids. Trimming shortened V by 3 bases and J by 1 base, and 15 bases separated the two germline ends. For the CDR3, the DNA is TGTGCCAGCAGTTTCATGGGGGAAAGATGGAACACTGAAGCTTTCTTT. Amino acids: CASSFMGERWNTEAFF.

A few counts support this clonotype. V and J are TRBV4-2 and TRBJ2-7; 11 bases agree with TRBD2. Germline assignment: CDR1 LGHNA and CDR2 YNFKEQ. The trim removed 2 bases at V and 1 base at J, leaving 1 base unmatched. The CDR3 totals 15 residues. CDR3 region: CASSQWTSGSYEQYF. The CDR3 DNA sequence: TGTGCCAGCAGCCAATGGACTAGCGGGTCCTACGAGCAGTACTTC.

The chain carries TRBV24-1 and TRBJ2-5; 7 nucleotides align to TRBD2. Germline V gives CDR1 KGHDR, CDR2 SFDVKD. The CDR3 runs 15 residues. With 0 bases clipped from V and 2 bases from J, the junction kept 2 bases outside the gene matches. The CDR3: CATSDLAGDQETQYF. CDR3 nucleotide sequence: TGTGCCACCAGTGATTTGGCGGGGGATCAAGAGACCCAGTACTTC.

The chain couples TRBV6-4 to TRBJ1-4; D is unclear. CDR3 length equals 13 residues. The germline gives CDR1 MRHNA, CDR2 SNTAGT. V dropped 2 bases and J dropped 7 bases, with 8 bases sitting between them. The CDR3 region is CASSDREGEKLFF. As DNA, the CDR3 is TGTGCCAGCAGTGACCGGGAGGGTGAAAAACTGTTTTTT.

This clonotype was picked up a small number of times. This chain links TRBV29-1 with TRBJ1-2; 11 positions match TRBD1. Trimming took 0 bases from V and 0 from J; bases not matched to a gene: 6. The CDR3 totals 17 residues. Germline V lookup: CDR1 SQVTM, CDR2 ANQGSEA. For the CDR3, the DNA is TGCAGCGTTGAAGATTTTGGGACAGGGGGTGCTAACTATGGCTACACCTTC. This encodes CSVEDFGTGGANYGYTF.

In its sample, this clonotype was seen a few times. J is TRBJ2-1 and V is TRBV12-3 or TRBV12-4, with D possibly being TRBD1 (5 bases). The CDR3 is made up of 12 amino acids. Trimming took 10 bases from V and 4 from J, leaving 11 bases between them. In DNA form, the CDR3 reads TGTGCCACCTCCGACAGATACAATGAGCAGTTCTTC. It encodes CATSDRYNEQFF.

Concerning this clonotype: A junction boundary mismatches the germline segment, possibly from a read error. This CDR3 is CASSDLGQSVDF. The CDR3 region has the DNA TGTGCCAGCAGTGACTTGGGACAGTCCGTAGACTTC. The chain employs TRBV6-4 and TRBJ1-2, with TRBD1 matching 7 bases. CDR1 is MRHNA, CDR2 SNTAGT, per germline. This CDR3 is built from 12 residues.

This clonotype was observed a handful of times. The CDR3 spells CASSFTRWEQFF. Written as DNA, the CDR3 is TGTGCCAGCAGTTTCACTAGATGGGAGCAGTTCTTC. The chain joins TRBV6-2 or TRBV6-3 to TRBJ2-1; TRBD2 is a possible D gene (5 bases). V lost 4 bases and J lost 10, with 11 bases in between. The germline CDR1 and CDR2 sequences are MNHEY and SVGEGT. The CDR3 spans 12 residues.